This passage covers 27 T cell receptor beta chains from one sample sequenced in a study of blood T cell repertoires in COVID-19. This table comes from immunoSEQ multiplex PCR, and its TCRdb copy is limited to in-frame clones, with some not included. The table includes around 100,000 clones, approximately 90% detected once. Sequenced sample: peripheral blood. The origin of the receptors is a man aged 45-65 years with active COVID-19.

The chain uses TRBV6-5 and TRBJ2-2; 9 nucleotides line up with TRBD2. This CDR3 comprises 16 residues. Germline lookup yields CDR1 MNHEY and CDR2 SVGAGI. V shed 2 bases and J 6 bases; nucleotides not matched to a gene: 7. The DNA of the CDR3 is TGTGCCAGCAGTTACCGTGCGGGAGGGCCCGCCGGGGAGCTGTTTTTT. Translating gives CASSYRAGGPAGELFF.

This chain links TRBV18 with TRBJ1-1; D gene uncertain. The V gene lost 0 bases and the J gene lost 4 bases, with 9 bases spanning the gap. The germline V gene encodes CDR1 KGHSH and CDR2 LQKENI. This CDR3 has 14 residues. This CDR3 is CASSPPSLLTEAFF. The CDR3 nucleotides are TGTGCCAGCTCACCACCGAGTCTACTCACTGAAGCTTTCTTT.

The chain joins TRBV11-2 to TRBJ2-1; 8 bases map to TRBD1. CDR3 size: 15 residues. Germline CDR1 and CDR2: SGHAT and FQNNGV. Trimming removed 1 base from V and 12 bases from J; junction bases left unmatched: 11. CDR3 in amino acids: CASSLAGTGTLGQFF. In nucleotides, the CDR3 is TGTGCCAGCAGCTTAGCCGGGACAGGCACTCTTGGGCAGTTCTTC.

Note on this clone: The junction departs from the called germline gene at one end, perhaps through a read error. The chain recombines TRBV7-2 with TRBJ1-3, with D tentatively TRBD1 (6 bases). CDR3 length equals 13 residues. The germline CDR1 and CDR2 sequences are SGHTA and FQGNSA. CDR3 region: CAGSPGQGNTIYF. In nucleotides, the CDR3 is TGTGCCGGCAGCCCCGGACAGGGAAACACCATATATTTT.

V gene TRBV4-1 combines with J gene TRBJ2-3; 15 bases are a match to TRBD2. The length of the CDR3 is 15 residues. Looked up from germline, CDR1 is MGHRA and CDR2 is YSYEKL. After removal of 1 base from V and 11 bases from J, the junction contained 4 bases not matched to a gene. In DNA, the CDR3 is TGCGCCAGCAGCCAAGCGGGGACTAGCGGGGGGTTGCAGTATTTT. Translation gives CASSQAGTSGGLQYF.

Here the CDR3 reads CASAILAGRLGNQPQHF. CDR3 DNA: TGTGCCAGCGCCATACTCGCGGGGCGTTTAGGCAATCAGCCCCAGCATTTT. The V and J genes are TRBV19 and TRBJ1-5; a possible D gene is TRBD1 (5 bases). V was pared by 9 bases and J by 2 bases, with 23 bases between. This CDR3 contains 17 residues. Germline values: CDR1 LNHDA, CDR2 SQIVND (reference sequence).

This clone appeared a few times. J is TRBJ2-2 and V is TRBV7-7; no definite D call. The germline V gene encodes CDR1 SSHAT and CDR2 FNYEAQ (reference sequence). V was trimmed by 5 bases and J by 5 bases, leaving 6 bases between them. The CDR3 length is 12 residues. The CDR3 spells CASSPLTGELFF. In DNA form, the CDR3 reads TGTGCCAGCAGCCCCCTGACCGGGGAGCTGTTTTTT.

The chain joins TRBV5-6 to TRBJ1-1; D is undetermined. The CDR3 has 14 residues. Trimming stripped 0 bases from V and 3 bases from J, with 9 bases between. Germline CDR1 reads SGHDT; CDR2 reads YYEEEE. The CDR3 DNA is TGTGCCAGCAGCTTGGGGAGCGGAGACACTGAAGCTTTCTTT. It translates to CASSLGSGDTEAFF.

CDR3 region: CASSETSGSAKNIQYF. The CDR3 nucleotides are TGTGCCAGCAGCGAAACTAGCGGGAGTGCCAAAAACATTCAGTACTTC. The chain carries TRBV3-1 (or the pseudogene TRBV3-2) and TRBJ2-4; TRBD2 matches 11 bases. The ends lost 5 bases at V and 1 base at J; junction bases unmatched: 4. Germline lookup yields CDR1 LGHDT and CDR2 YNNKEL (reference sequence). There are 16 residues in the CDR3.

The J gene is TRBJ1-6, the V gene TRBV28; TRBD1 matches 7 bases. The length of the CDR3 is 15 residues. Germline assignment: CDR1 MDHEN and CDR2 SYDVKM. V lost 1 base to trimming and J lost 7 bases; unmatched junction nucleotides: 4. CDR3 coding DNA: TGTGCCAGCAGTTTATTAAGACAGGGAAATTCACCCCTCCACTTT. Translation: CASSLLRQGNSPLHF.

The gene calls are TRBV10-2 and TRBJ2-5; no definite D call. Germline V gene lookup returns CDR1 WSHSY and CDR2 SAAADI. The V end was cut by 3 bases, the J end by 5 bases, with 4 bases between. The CDR3 is 11 residues long. CDR3 amino acids: CASSDPETQYF. The CDR3, as DNA: TGCGCCAGCAGTGACCCTGAGACCCAGTACTTC.

The rearrangement joins TRBV4-1 to TRBJ1-2, with 7 nucleotides matching TRBD1. The V segment lost 3 bases and the J segment 8 bases; nucleotides outside the gene matches: 12. Germline V gives CDR1 MGHRA, CDR2 YSYEKL. This CDR3 is 15 amino acids long. The CDR3 DNA follows: TGCGCCAGCAGCCACTTCACTGACAGGGCGGGCGGCTACACCTTC. Protein product: CASSHFTDRAGGYTF.

This clone showed up just once. The chain is built from TRBV5-4 and TRBJ2-7, with TRBD2 as a possible D gene (6 bases). The CDR3 covers 16 residues. Germline assignment: CDR1 SGHNT and CDR2 YYREEE (reference sequence). The V end lost 0 bases, the J end lost 3 bases, and 16 bases lay between the germline ends. This CDR3 is CASSLARGLAGYEQYF. The CDR3 region has the DNA TGTGCCAGCAGCTTGGCCCGGGGACTCGCCGGCTACGAGCAGTACTTC.

This chain uses TRBV20-1 with TRBJ1-4, with D perhaps TRBD1 (6 bases). This CDR3 is built from 11 residues. V was shortened by 6 bases and J by 8 bases, with 10 bases between the two germline ends. Germline CDR1 reads DFQATT; CDR2 reads SNEGSKA (reference sequence). Here the CDR3 reads CSASRGEKLFF. The DNA of the CDR3 is TGCAGTGCAAGTAGGGGGGAAAAACTGTTTTTT.

V is TRBV24-1 and J is TRBJ2-3, with 16 bases matching TRBD2. This CDR3 has 15 residues. Unmatched junction bases numbered 1, after V lost 4 bases and J lost 7 bases. CDR1 is KGHDR, CDR2 SFDVKD, per germline. CDR3 amino acids: CATSEGLAGGNTQYF. The CDR3 nucleotides are TGTGCCACCAGTGAGGGACTAGCGGGGGGGAATACGCAGTATTTT.

The count of this clone is one. V and J are TRBV21-1 and TRBJ1-2; TRBD1 is the table's D call and was not checked against the DNA. TRBV21-1 is marked as a pseudogene. This CDR3 contains 14 residues. The CDR3 bases are TGTGCCAGCAGCGCCAGGGGGGCCGACTATGGCTACACCTTC. As protein: CASSARGADYGYTF.

This chain connects TRBV5-4 to TRBJ2-5; 8 bases line up with TRBD2. The germline V gene has CDR1 SGHNT and CDR2 YYREEE (reference sequence). The CDR3 is 14 residues long. Trimming took 7 bases from V and 2 from J; bases not matched to a gene: 7. For the CDR3, the DNA is TGTGCCAGCCACGGGGGGGGAGCTCAAGAGACCCAGTACTTC. This sequence encodes CASHGGGAQETQYF.

This rearrangement joins TRBV19 to TRBJ2-1; possibly TRBD2 for D (5 bases). Germline V CDR1 and CDR2: LNHDA, SQIVND (reference sequence). The CDR3 runs to 15 residues. V dropped 7 bases and J dropped 0 bases, with 13 bases sitting between them. DNA for the CDR3: TGTGCCAGTAAACTGGCGGGCTACTCCTACAATGAGCAGTTCTTC. Its protein product is CASKLAGYSYNEQFF.

This clone was counted between two and nine times. The V call is TRBV18, the J call TRBJ1-5; 8 bases match TRBD1. Germline loops: CDR1 KGHSH, CDR2 LQKENI. This CDR3 is 14 amino acids long. V gave up 5 bases and J gave up 5 bases; unmatched junction bases: 5. The CDR3 loop is CASSGAGGDQPQHF. Written as DNA, the CDR3 is TGTGCCAGCTCAGGTGCAGGGGGCGATCAGCCCCAGCATTTT.

V gene TRBV27 combines with J gene TRBJ1-5; 8 bases are shared with TRBD1. The CDR3 runs 14 residues. J was trimmed by 4 bases and V by 6 bases; bases with no gene match: 5. CDR1 is MNHEY and CDR2 is SMNVEV in the germline V gene (reference sequence). CDR3 bases: TGTGCCAGCAGGTCCGGGACAGGAAATCAGCCCCAGCATTTT. Translating it yields CASRSGTGNQPQHF.

The chain employs TRBV9 and TRBJ1-2; TRBD1 aligns across 8 bases. Germline-derived CDR1 and CDR2 are SGDLS and YYNGEE. After removal of 0 bases from V and 3 bases from J, the junction contained 4 bases not matched to a gene. This CDR3 has 15 amino acids. CDR3 sequence: CASSVATGVDYGYTF. CDR3 DNA: TGTGCCAGCAGCGTAGCGACAGGGGTAGACTATGGCTACACCTTC.

This clone occurred once. The chain combines TRBV7-9 with TRBJ2-1, with D possibly matching TRBD2 (6 bases). Germline lookup yields CDR1 SEHNR and CDR2 FQNEAQ (reference sequence). CDR3 size: 18 residues. With 1 base removed from V and 5 bases from J, the gap between germline ends came to 21 bases. CDR3 residues: CASSLGRDGFREDNEQFF. In DNA, the CDR3 is TGTGCCAGCAGCTTAGGGCGGGATGGGTTTCGGGAAGACAATGAGCAGTTCTTC.

The chain links TRBV12-5 to TRBJ2-2, with D unresolved. Trimming pared 3 bases from V and 5 bases from J, leaving 7 bases between. CDR3 size: 13 residues. Germline values: CDR1 LGHNT, CDR2 FRNRAP. CDR3 in amino acids: CASGLKLTGELFF. The DNA of the CDR3 is TGTGCTAGTGGTTTAAAACTAACCGGGGAGCTGTTTTTT.

The rearrangement joins TRBV3-1 (or the pseudogene TRBV3-2) to TRBJ2-7; the D gene is possibly TRBD1 (6 bases). Germline V gene sequence: CDR1 LGHDT, CDR2 YNNKEL (reference sequence). The CDR3 loop spans 13 amino acids. V lost 4 bases and J lost 7, with 14 bases in between. The CDR3 DNA reads as TGTGCCAGCAGCCCCTACGATCAGGGGGAGCAGTACGTC. The encoded protein is CASSPYDQGEQYV.

The CDR3 sequence: CASSSKDRGLRDTQYF. The CDR3 bases are TGCGCCAGCAGCTCGAAAGACAGGGGGCTAAGAGATACGCAGTATTTT. The V and J genes are TRBV5-1 and TRBJ2-3, with 10 bases that match TRBD1. The V and J ends lost 3 bases and 5 bases, in that order; junction bases with no gene match: 9. There are 16 residues in the CDR3. Germline CDR1 reads SGHRS; CDR2 reads YFSETQ. The full variable domain, with the rest looked up from reference TRBV5-1 and TRBJ2-3, is KAGVTQTPRYLIKTRGQQVTLSCSPISGHRSVSWYQQTPGQGLQFLFEYFSETQRNKGNFPGRFSGRQFSNSRSEMNVSTLELGDSALYLCASSSKDRGLRDTQYFGPGTRLTVL.

V and J are TRBV10-3 and TRBJ1-6, with unresolved D. The CDR3 has 13 residues. Germline V gene data show CDR1 as ENHRY and CDR2 as SYGVKD. V shed 3 bases and J shed 8 bases, with 8 bases lying between them. CDR3 bases: TGTGCCATCAGTGATGGCAGATATTCACCCCTCCACTTT. This gives the protein CAISDGRYSPLHF.

CDR3 sequence: CASSLAATDTQYF. The CDR3 region has the DNA TGTGCCAGCAGCTTAGCGGCCACAGATACGCAGTATTTT. The chain is built from TRBV7-8 and TRBJ2-3; D is undetermined. CDR3 size: 13 residues. The germline CDR1 and CDR2 sequences are SGHVS and FQNEAQ. Trimming pared 0 bases from V and 2 bases from J, leaving 3 bases between.